The rows below give T cell receptor beta chains drawn from one sample of a study of shared clonotypes between healthy human individuals. Measured with immunoSEQ multiplex PCR; TCRdb has only the in-frame clones, and not every one. The sample includes some 2,500,000 clones, 85% to 95% seen only once; the top ten take 0.37%. Sequenced: naive CD4+ T cells from PBMCs. These receptors were taken from a man aged 18 to 30 in good health. Some clones in this sample may be carry-over from other donors' samples. Both conserved end residues are part of each CDR3.

J gene,V gene,CDR3 protein
TRBJ1-2,TRBV6-1,CASSERPNYGYTF
TRBJ2-5,TRBV18,CASSRDRGETQYF
TRBJ1-4,TRBV9,CASSTMSGKLFF
TRBJ2-3,TRBV6-1,CASRPGGLDTQYF
TRBJ2-7,TRBV30,CAWSNAGVVLRGFYF
TRBJ2-1,TRBV28,CASSPSSLADNEQFF
TRBJ2-3,TRBV4-2,CASSQGGASDTQYF
TRBJ2-1,TRBV28,CASTAREGAVRNEQFF
TRBJ2-7,TRBV5-1,CASSLGPILYEQYF
TRBJ2-3,TRBV4-2,CASSRRLAGGLDVSTDTQYF
TRBJ2-2,TRBV19,CASSRRENTGELFF
TRBJ1-5,TRBV12-5,CASGPRTVDQPQHF
TRBJ1-5,TRBV2,CASSGAGLDQPQHF
TRBJ2-1,TRBV6-1,CASRLGLDNEQFF
TRBJ2-5,TRBV30,CAWSVRLGQETLETQYF
TRBJ2-2,TRBV28,CASAGKSGGELFF
TRBJ2-2,TRBV2,CASSVRRAGTGELFF
TRBJ2-1,TRBV18,CASSQGTSGGVEQFF
TRBJ1-4,TRBV2,CASSEVGAPGEKLFF
TRBJ2-1,TRBV28,CASSLNNEQFF
TRBJ1-2,TRBV28,CASSSGSYGYTF
TRBJ1-1,TRBV7-9,CASSLGTAEAFF
TRBJ1-1,TRBV29-1,CSVEGAFWKDTEAFF
TRBJ2-7,TRBV25-1,CASSGRAGEQYF
TRBJ2-2,TRBV27,CASSPGTSGRGIYGELFF
TRBJ1-1,TRBV5-1,CASSLMGGTEAFF
TRBJ2-3,TRBV9,CASSVRSRPAADTQYF
TRBJ1-1,TRBV7-2,CASSLGWMNTEAFF
TRBJ2-1,TRBV5-6,CASSSVGTGGEFF
TRBJ1-1,TRBV28,CASERGSGTEAFF
TRBJ2-2,TRBV5-1,CASHPSVRQGDTGELFF
TRBJ1-3,TRBV5-1,CASSLQPSSGNTIYF
TRBJ1-1,TRBV30,CAWAVLGNTEAFF
TRBJ1-6,TRBV30,CAWSVPGFYNSPLHF
TRBJ1-5,TRBV5-8,CASSPETISNQPQHF
TRBJ2-7,TRBV28,CASGLAGGYEQYF
TRBJ2-7,TRBV28,CASSHPGDRGLYVPGEQYF
TRBJ2-1,TRBV18,CASSPLAPGDEQFF
TRBJ2-1,TRBV7-2,CASSLNPYNEQFF
TRBJ2-1,TRBV28,CASTPAGLGRVEQFF
TRBJ2-5,TRBV25-1,CASSEPTTQETQYF
TRBJ1-2,TRBV7-2,CASSSGIAYGYTF
TRBJ2-5,TRBV5-1,CASSLTQAGAGETQYF
TRBJ1-4,TRBV29-1,CSVESRSNEKLLF
TRBJ1-1,TRBV19,CASSNRGATEAFF
TRBJ2-7,TRBV27,CASSFGERLPWYF
TRBJ2-6,TRBV9,CASSVDWGAGNVLTF
TRBJ2-1,TRBV28,CAGKTSGSYNEQFF
TRBJ2-6,TRBV7-6,CASSLVAGANVLTF
TRBJ2-3,TRBV9,CASSVGSGGLADTQYF
TRBJ2-7,TRBV9,CASSPAPGGPMGDEQYF
TRBJ1-2,TRBV10-3,CAISESAGGRGYTF
TRBJ2-7,TRBV11-2,CASSQTGATWEQYF
TRBJ2-7,TRBV6-5,CASRTTGTYEQYF
TRBJ1-2,TRBV5-1,CASSLAPGHLEDYGYTF
TRBJ1-3,TRBV6-1,CASSASTGNTIYF
TRBJ2-7,TRBV7-9,CASSFRDSHYEQYF
TRBJ2-5,TRBV5-1,CASSLGGSYQETQYF
TRBJ2-3,TRBV7-2,CASSLAPTSTDTQYF